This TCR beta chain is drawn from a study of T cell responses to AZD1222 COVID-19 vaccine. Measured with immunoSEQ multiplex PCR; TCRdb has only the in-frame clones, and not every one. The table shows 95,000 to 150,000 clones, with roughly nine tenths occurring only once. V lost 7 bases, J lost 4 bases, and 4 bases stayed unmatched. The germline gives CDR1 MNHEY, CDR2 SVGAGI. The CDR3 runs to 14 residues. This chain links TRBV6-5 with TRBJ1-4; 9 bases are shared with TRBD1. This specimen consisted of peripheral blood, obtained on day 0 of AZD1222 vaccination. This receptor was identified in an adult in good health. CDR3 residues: CASNPGQGNEKLFF. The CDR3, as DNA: TGTGCCAGCAACCCGGGACAGGGTAATGAAAAACTGTTTTTT.